This T cell receptor (beta chain) appears in the sequencing data of a study of T cell responses to AZD1222 COVID-19 vaccine. About the study: Second-dose schedules of about 4 or about 12 weeks were combined. Overall study findings and caveats: Distributed over spike, vaccine-associated CD4 TCRs predominated at 160-218 and 743-854.

Using immunoSEQ multiplex PCR, the repertoire was profiled, and TCRdb retains in-frame clones only, with some absent. The sample has 150,000 to 200,000 clones, 90% seen once. Details on this clone: Its matching antigen is unknown.

Trimming removed 5 bases at V and 4 bases at J, with 20 bases between. The CDR3 is 17 residues long. The germline CDR1 and CDR2 sequences are MNHEY and SMNVEV (reference sequence). The chain uses TRBV27 and TRBJ1-4; D is uncertain. The sample was peripheral blood, taken on day 0 of AZD1222 vaccination. This sequence was found in an adult in good health. CDR3: CASSPRGRSVVNEKLFF. Written as DNA, the CDR3 is TGTGCCAGCAGTCCGCGCGGAAGAAGCGTCGTTAATGAAAAACTGTTTTTT.